A single sample gave rise to the 17 T cell receptor beta chains below, sequenced in a study of cytomegalovirus exposure and HLA in healthy donors. The PCR was carried out with 60 Vbeta primers and 13 Jbeta primers. Some clones are missing from TCRdb's copy, which holds only in-frame ones; the method was immunoSEQ multiplex PCR. The data hold about 240,000 clones, with approximately 84% observed a single time. Sample: PBMCs. These receptors were taken from a girl aged 2 to 9 in good health and CMV-seronegative.

The J gene is TRBJ1-5, the V gene TRBV19; no clear D. The CDR3 extends over 17 amino acids. Per the germline V gene, CDR1 is LNHDA and CDR2 is SQIVND (reference sequence). Deletions cut 1 base from V and 4 bases from J, with 17 bases between. The CDR3 DNA follows: TGTGCCAGTAGTATAGGGTACACCCGACCGGGGAATCAGCCCCAGCATTTT. Protein sequence: CASSIGYTRPGNQPQHF.

CDR3 sequence: CASSERPKLFNEQFF. In nucleotides, the CDR3 is TGTGCCAGCAGCGAACGTCCCAAACTTTTCAATGAGCAGTTCTTC. The V and J genes are TRBV9 and TRBJ2-1; D gene unclear. V lost 3 bases to trimming and J lost 6 bases, with 16 bases between them. The germline CDR1 and CDR2 sequences are SGDLS and YYNGEE. The CDR3 has 15 residues.

This chain connects TRBV5-4 to TRBJ2-7; D gene unclear. Germline V gene sequence: CDR1 SGHNT, CDR2 YYREEE (reference sequence). V lost 5 bases and J 4 bases, leaving 22 bases between the germline ends. The CDR3 contains 16 residues. In DNA form, the CDR3 reads TGTGCCAGCAGATCTAATGGAGCAGACCCTCCTTACGAGCAGTACTTC. Translated: CASRSNGADPPYEQYF.

This chain uses TRBV25-1 with TRBJ1-2; D unresolved. This CDR3 region has 12 residues. V was clipped by 5 bases and J by 4 bases, with 8 bases between them. Germline CDR1 and CDR2: MGHDK and SYGVNS. CDR3 sequence (DNA): TGTGCCAGCAGTTTTGGCGGCTATGGCTACACCTTC. Residues: CASSFGGYGYTF.

This clone was detected only a few times. Other DNA sequences in this sample translate to the same CDR3. In DNA form, the CDR3 reads TGTGCCAGCAGTTTGGAAAGGGGGCCGGTAGCTGAAGCTTTCTTT. This codes for CASSLERGPVAEAFF. The V gene is TRBV27, the J gene TRBJ1-1; 7 positions match TRBD1. Looked up from germline, CDR1 is MNHEY and CDR2 is SMNVEV (reference sequence). The CDR3 has 15 residues. Trimming at V came to 3 bases and at J to 6 bases, leaving 10 bases not matched to a gene.

The CDR3 coding sequence is TGTGCCAGCAGTTGGGGCGGGGTTCGGGAGACCCAGTACTTC. Its protein product is CASSWGGVRETQYF. The chain combines TRBV28 with TRBJ2-5; D possibly corresponds to TRBD2 (6 bases). This CDR3 spans 14 amino acids. Germline CDR1 is MDHEN and CDR2 is SYDVKM. V lost 4 bases and J 5 bases, leaving 14 bases between the germline ends.

As DNA, the CDR3 is TGTGCCAGCAGCTTGGCCCCAGCGGGAGCGTACGAGCAGTACTTC. Translation gives CASSLAPAGAYEQYF. The chain joins TRBV5-4 to TRBJ2-7; 8 bases match TRBD2. CDR1 is SGHNT, CDR2 YYREEE, per germline (reference sequence). The V segment lost 0 bases and the J segment 4 bases; nucleotides outside the gene matches: 6. The CDR3 runs 15 residues.

V usage is TRBV6-8 and J usage is TRBJ2-3; TRBD2 aligns across 12 bases. V lost 10 bases and J lost 0; bases outside the gene matches: 14. The germline CDR1 and CDR2 sequences are MNHGY and SAAAGT. This CDR3 contains 18 residues. CDR3 DNA sequence: TGTGCCACCACGGATCGGACTAGCGGGGCCTCCAGCACAGATACGCAGTATTTT. It specifies CATTDRTSGASSTDTQYF.

The V and J genes are TRBV15 and TRBJ2-3, with 7 bases aligning to TRBD2. This CDR3 has 16 amino acids. V was clipped by 1 base and J by 4 bases; unmatched bases: 8. The V gene's germline CDR1 is LNHNV and CDR2 YYDKDF (reference sequence). The CDR3 spells CATSRGIGAGADTQYF. For the CDR3, the DNA is TGTGCCACCAGCAGAGGAATTGGGGCGGGGGCAGATACGCAGTATTTT.

This clone was observed a few times. The chain carries TRBV6-5 and TRBJ1-5; perhaps TRBD1 as D (5 bases). Trimming cost V 6 bases and J 9 bases, with 12 bases left between them. The CDR3 spans 12 residues. Germline CDR1 MNHEY, CDR2 SVGAGI. The CDR3 DNA reads as TGTGCCAGCAGCTATGCCGGGGGGCCCCAGCATTTT. Protein sequence: CASSYAGGPQHF.

This chain joins TRBV6-1 and TRBJ1-4; possibly TRBD1 for D (6 bases). Between the trimmed V and J ends, which lost 9 bases and 3 bases, there was a span of 8 bases. The V gene's germline CDR1 is MNHNS and CDR2 SASEGT. The CDR3 has 12 amino acids. The chain's CDR3 is CASDRPNEKLFF. The CDR3 DNA reads TGTGCCAGTGACAGGCCTAATGAAAAACTGTTTTTT.

V is TRBV29-1 and J is TRBJ1-2; possibly TRBD1 for D (6 bases). The CDR3 covers 12 residues. CDR1 is SQVTM and CDR2 is ANQGSEA in the germline V gene. Trimming took off 3 bases at V and 5 bases at J, with 10 bases between the two ends. CDR3 in DNA: TGCAGCGTTGATTCTACAGGGTATGGCTACACCTTC. Protein product: CSVDSTGYGYTF.

The chain employs TRBV29-1 and TRBJ2-7; D perhaps matches TRBD1 (5 bases). The CDR3 covers 13 residues. Trimming removed 7 bases at V and 0 bases at J, with 13 bases between. Germline V gene data show CDR1 as SQVTM and CDR2 as ANQGSEA. The CDR3 spells CSAGSRASYEQYF. The CDR3 region has the DNA TGCAGCGCCGGTTCCAGGGCCTCCTACGAGCAGTACTTC.

The gene calls are TRBV5-1 and TRBJ1-1; 9 bases match TRBD1. J gave up 4 bases and V 4 bases, and 8 bases lay outside the gene matches. The CDR3 consists of 15 residues. Germline CDR1 SGHRS, CDR2 YFSETQ. The CDR3, as DNA: TGCGCCAGCAGCGCACGGGACAGGGCGGCCACTGAAGCTTTCTTT. This encodes CASSARDRAATEAFF. The complete variable domain, with remaining parts taken from reference TRBV5-1 and TRBJ1-1, reads KAGVTQTPRYLIKTRGQQVTLSCSPISGHRSVSWYQQTPGQGLQFLFEYFSETQRNKGNFPGRFSGRQFSNSRSEMNVSTLELGDSALYLCASSARDRAATEAFFGQGTRLTVV.

The rearrangement uses TRBV4-1 and TRBJ1-2; D is undetermined. Germline-derived CDR1 and CDR2 are MGHRA and YSYEKL. The CDR3 spans 16 residues. With 0 bases removed from V and 1 base from J, the gap between germline ends came to 12 bases. The CDR3 nucleotides are TGCGCCAGCAGCCAAGAATTAACAGCTTATAACTATGGCTACACCTTC. It codes for CASSQELTAYNYGYTF.

The chain couples TRBV7-9 to TRBJ1-1; 11 nucleotides agree with TRBD1. The length of the CDR3 is 16 residues. From germline, CDR1 is SEHNR and CDR2 FQNEAQ (reference sequence). Trimming took 7 bases from V and 3 from J; bases not matched to a gene: 10. Here the CDR3 DNA reads TGTGCCAGCACCTTGCCGGGACAGGGGGGATACACTGAAGCTTTCTTT. It yields the protein CASTLPGQGGYTEAFF.

This clone has just one count. Other DNA sequences of this sample code for an identical CDR3. V usage is TRBV7-9 and J usage is TRBJ2-7; D call uncertain. The CDR3 is made up of 12 amino acids. The V end lost 1 base, the J end lost 3 bases, and 4 bases lay between the germline ends. Germline assignment: CDR1 SEHNR and CDR2 FQNEAQ (reference sequence). This chain's CDR3 is CASSLGYYEQYF. The CDR3 nucleotides are TGTGCCAGCAGCTTAGGCTACTACGAGCAGTACTTC.